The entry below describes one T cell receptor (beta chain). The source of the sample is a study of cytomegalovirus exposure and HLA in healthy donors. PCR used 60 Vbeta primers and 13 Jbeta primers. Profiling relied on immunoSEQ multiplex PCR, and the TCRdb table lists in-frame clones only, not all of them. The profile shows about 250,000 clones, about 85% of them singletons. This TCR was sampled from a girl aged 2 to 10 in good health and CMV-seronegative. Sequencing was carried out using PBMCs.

The CDR3 region has the DNA TGCGCCAGCAGTTTGTCGCGGGACAGGGTGTATCAGCCCCAGCATTTT. Protein: CASSLSRDRVYQPQHF. The rearrangement uses TRBV10-1 and TRBJ1-5, with 9 positions matching TRBD1. Germline trimming cut 5 bases from V and 5 bases from J; bases unmatched to any gene: 10. The germline CDR1 and CDR2 sequences are WNHNN and SYGVQD (reference sequence). The CDR3 covers 16 residues.